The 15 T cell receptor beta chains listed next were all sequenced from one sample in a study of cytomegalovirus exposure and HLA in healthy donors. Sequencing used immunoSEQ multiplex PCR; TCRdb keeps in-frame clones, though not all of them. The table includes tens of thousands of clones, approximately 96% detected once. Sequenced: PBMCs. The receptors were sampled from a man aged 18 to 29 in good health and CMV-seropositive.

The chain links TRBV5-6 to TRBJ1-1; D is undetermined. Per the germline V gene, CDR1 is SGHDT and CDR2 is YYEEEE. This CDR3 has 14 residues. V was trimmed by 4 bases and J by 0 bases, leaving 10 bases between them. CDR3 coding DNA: TGTGCCAGCAGCCCCCTTGTCCTGAACACTGAAGCTTTCTTT. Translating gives CASSPLVLNTEAFF.

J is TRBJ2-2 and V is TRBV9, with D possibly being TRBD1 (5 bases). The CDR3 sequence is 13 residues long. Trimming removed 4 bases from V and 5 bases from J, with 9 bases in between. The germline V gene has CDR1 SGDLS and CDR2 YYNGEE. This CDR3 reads CASSSDSTGELFF. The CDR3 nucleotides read TGTGCCAGCAGCAGTGACAGTACCGGGGAGCTGTTTTTT.

The CDR3: CASSLKGTGFYNEQFF. CDR3 bases: TGTGCCAGCAGTTTAAAGGGGACAGGGTTTTACAATGAGCAGTTCTTC. V and J are TRBV27 and TRBJ2-1, with 9 bases matching TRBD1. This CDR3 is 16 amino acids long. From germline, CDR1 is MNHEY and CDR2 SMNVEV (reference sequence). Losses at the gene ends were 2 bases for V and 4 bases for J; bases not matched to a gene: 6.

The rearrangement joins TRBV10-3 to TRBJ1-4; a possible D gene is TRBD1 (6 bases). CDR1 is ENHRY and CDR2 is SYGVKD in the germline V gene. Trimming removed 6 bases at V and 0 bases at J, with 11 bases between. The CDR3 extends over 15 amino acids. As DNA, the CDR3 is TGTGCCATCAGATCCGGGACAACAACTAATGAAAAACTGTTTTTT. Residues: CAIRSGTTTNEKLFF.

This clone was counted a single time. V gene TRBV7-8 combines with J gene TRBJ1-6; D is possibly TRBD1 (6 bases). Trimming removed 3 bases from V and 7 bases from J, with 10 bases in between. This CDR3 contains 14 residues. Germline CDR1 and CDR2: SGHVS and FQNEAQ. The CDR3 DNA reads TGTGCCAGCAGCTTGGCAGGACAGAATTCACCCCTCCACTTT. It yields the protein CASSLAGQNSPLHF.

CDR3 sequence (DNA): TGTGCCAGCAGCTTCCAGAACACTGAAGCTTTCTTT. Translating gives CASSFQNTEAFF. The chain joins TRBV7-9 to TRBJ1-1; no definite D call. The CDR3 length is 12 residues. CDR1 and CDR2 (germline): SEHNR, FQNEAQ (reference sequence). V was pared by 3 bases and J by 1 base, with 3 bases between. The variable domain in full, completed from reference TRBV7-9 and TRBJ1-1, reads DTGVSQNPRHKITKRGQNVTFRCDPISEHNRLYWYRQTLGQGPEFLTYFQNEAQLEKSRLLSDRFSAERPKGSFSTLEIQRTEQGDSAMYLCASSFQNTEAFFGQGTRLTVV.

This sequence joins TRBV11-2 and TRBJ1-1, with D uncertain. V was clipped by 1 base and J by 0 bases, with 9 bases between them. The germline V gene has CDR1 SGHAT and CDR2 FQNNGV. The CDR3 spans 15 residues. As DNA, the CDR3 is TGTGCCAGCAGCTTAGGCCTCCGGGTGAACACTGAAGCTTTCTTT. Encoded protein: CASSLGLRVNTEAFF.

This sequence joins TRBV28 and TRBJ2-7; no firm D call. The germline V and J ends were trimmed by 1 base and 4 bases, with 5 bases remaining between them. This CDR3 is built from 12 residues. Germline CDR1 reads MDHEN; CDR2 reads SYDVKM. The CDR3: CASSLSDYEQYF. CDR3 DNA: TGTGCCAGCAGTTTATCAGATTACGAGCAGTACTTC.

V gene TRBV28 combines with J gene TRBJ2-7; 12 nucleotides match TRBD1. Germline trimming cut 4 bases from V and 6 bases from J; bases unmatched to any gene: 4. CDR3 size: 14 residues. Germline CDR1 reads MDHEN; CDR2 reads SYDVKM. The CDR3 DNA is TGTGCCAGCAGTTGGGGGACAGGGGGCGGCGAGCAGTACTTC. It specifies CASSWGTGGGEQYF.

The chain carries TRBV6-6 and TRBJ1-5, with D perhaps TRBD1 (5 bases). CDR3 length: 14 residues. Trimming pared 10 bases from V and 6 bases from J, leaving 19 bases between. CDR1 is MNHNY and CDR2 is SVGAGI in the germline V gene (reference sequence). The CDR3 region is CAITDGGFAQPQHF. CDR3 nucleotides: TGTGCCATAACCGATGGGGGGTTTGCTCAGCCCCAGCATTTT.

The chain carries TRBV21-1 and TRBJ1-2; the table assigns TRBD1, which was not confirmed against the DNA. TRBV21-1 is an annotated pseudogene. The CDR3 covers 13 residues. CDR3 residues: CASSKARVRGYTF. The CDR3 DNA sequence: TGTGCCAGCAGCAAAGCCAGGGTGAGGGGCTACACCTTC.

CDR3 in DNA: TGTGCCAGCAGCTTCAGGGGGCGGGGCGGCTACACCTTC. The encoded protein is CASSFRGRGGYTF. The V call is TRBV7-2, the J call TRBJ1-2, with 8 bases identical to TRBD1. J lost 8 bases, V lost 3 bases, and 5 bases had no gene match. CDR1 and CDR2 (germline): SGHTA, FQGNSA. The CDR3 length is 13 residues.

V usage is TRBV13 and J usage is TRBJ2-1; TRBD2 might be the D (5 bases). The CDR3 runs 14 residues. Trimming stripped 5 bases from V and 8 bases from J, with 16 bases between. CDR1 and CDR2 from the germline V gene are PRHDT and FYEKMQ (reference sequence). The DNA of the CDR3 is TGTGCCAGCAGCCCCGAACGCCTAGCTTATGAGCAGTTCTTC. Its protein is CASSPERLAYEQFF.

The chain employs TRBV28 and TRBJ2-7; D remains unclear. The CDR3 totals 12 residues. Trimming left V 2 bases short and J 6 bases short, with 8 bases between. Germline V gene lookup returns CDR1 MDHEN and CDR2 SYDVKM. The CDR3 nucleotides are TGTGCCAGCAGTTTACCCGGCGGCGAGCAGTACTTC. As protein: CASSLPGGEQYF. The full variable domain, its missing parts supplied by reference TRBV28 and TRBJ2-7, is DVKVTQSSRYLVKRTGEKVFLECVQDMDHENMFWYRQDPGLGLRLIYFSYDVKMKEKGDIPEGYSVSREKKERFSLILESASTNQTSMYLCASSLPGGEQYFGPGTRLTVT.

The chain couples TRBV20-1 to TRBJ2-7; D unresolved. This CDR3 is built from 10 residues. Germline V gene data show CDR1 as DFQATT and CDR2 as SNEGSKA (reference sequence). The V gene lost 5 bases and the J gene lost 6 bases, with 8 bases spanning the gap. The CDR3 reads CSAFYGEQYF. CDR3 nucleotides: TGCAGTGCTTTCTACGGCGAGCAGTACTTC.